This T cell receptor (beta chain) emerged from a study of spatial heterogeneity in lung cancer. TCRdb called the 5' RACE reads again in MiXCR, with one record for every CDR3 protein. Altogether about 25,000 distinct CDR3 sequences are present, around 6.1% being singletons, with the ten largest covering roughly a fifth. As for time point: blood at routine non-recurrence follow-up after resection. The authors sequenced whole RNA from tumor, nontumor lung or frozen PBMC without sorting. CDR3 length: 13 residues. Germline CDR1 reads GTSNPN; CDR2 reads SVGIG (reference sequence). The V end lost 2 bases, the J end lost 8 bases, and 13 bases lay between the germline ends. This clonotype was detected many times.

J is TRBJ2-1 and V is TRBV30; no clear D gene. The receptor was isolated from a male donor with early-stage non-small cell lung cancer. Sequencing used PBMCs, obtained at follow-up. The CDR3 sequence is CAWSPLVVHEQFF. Here the CDR3 DNA reads TGTGCCTGGAGTCCCTTGGTAGTTCATGAGCAGTTCTTC.